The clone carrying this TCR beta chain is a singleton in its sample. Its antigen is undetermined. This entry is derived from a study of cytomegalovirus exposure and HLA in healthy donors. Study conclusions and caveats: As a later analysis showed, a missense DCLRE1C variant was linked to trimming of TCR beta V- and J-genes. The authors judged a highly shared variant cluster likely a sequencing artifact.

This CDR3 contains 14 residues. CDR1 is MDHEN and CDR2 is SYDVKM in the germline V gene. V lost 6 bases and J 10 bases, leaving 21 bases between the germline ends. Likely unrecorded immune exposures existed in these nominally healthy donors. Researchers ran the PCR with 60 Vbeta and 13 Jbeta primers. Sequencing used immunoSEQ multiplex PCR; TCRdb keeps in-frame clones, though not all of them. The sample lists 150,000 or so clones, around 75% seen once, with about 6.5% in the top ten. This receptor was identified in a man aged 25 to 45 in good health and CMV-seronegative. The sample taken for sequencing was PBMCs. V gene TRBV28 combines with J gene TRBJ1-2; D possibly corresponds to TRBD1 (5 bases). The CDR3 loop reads CASRQSQAREYYTF. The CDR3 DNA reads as TGTGCCAGCAGGCAATCACAGGCGCGGGAATACTACACCTTC.